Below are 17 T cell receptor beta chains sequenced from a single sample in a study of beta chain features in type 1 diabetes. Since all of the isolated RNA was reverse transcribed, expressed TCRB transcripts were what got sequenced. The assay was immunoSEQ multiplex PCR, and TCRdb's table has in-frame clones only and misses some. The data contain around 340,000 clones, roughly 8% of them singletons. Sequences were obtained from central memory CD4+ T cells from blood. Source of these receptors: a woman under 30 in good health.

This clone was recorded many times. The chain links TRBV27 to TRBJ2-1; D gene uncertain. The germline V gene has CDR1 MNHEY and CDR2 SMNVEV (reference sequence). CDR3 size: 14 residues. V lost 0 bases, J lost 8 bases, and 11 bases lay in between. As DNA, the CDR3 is TGTGCCAGCAGTTTATCGGGCTTGTGGGATGAGCAGTTCTTC. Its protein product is CASSLSGLWDEQFF.

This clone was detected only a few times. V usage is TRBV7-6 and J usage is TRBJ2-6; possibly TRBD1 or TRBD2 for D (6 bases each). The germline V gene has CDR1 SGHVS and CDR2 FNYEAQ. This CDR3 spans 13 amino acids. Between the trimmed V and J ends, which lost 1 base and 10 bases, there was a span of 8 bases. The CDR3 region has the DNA TGTGCCAGCAGCTTAGGAGGGGGGAACGTCCTGACTTTC. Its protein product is CASSLGGGNVLTF.

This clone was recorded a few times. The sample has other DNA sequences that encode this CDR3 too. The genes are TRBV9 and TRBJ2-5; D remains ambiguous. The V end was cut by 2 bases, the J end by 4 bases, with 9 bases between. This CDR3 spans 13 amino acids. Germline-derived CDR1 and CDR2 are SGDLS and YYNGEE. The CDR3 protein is CASSVRTGETQYF. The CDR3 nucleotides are TGTGCCAGCAGCGTTCGGACGGGAGAGACCCAGTACTTC.

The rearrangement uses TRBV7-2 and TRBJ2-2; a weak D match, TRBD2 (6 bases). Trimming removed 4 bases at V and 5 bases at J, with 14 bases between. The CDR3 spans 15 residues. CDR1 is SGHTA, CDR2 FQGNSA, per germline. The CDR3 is CASSSSEGGTGELFF. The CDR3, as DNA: TGTGCCAGCAGCTCCTCGGAGGGTGGAACCGGGGAGCTGTTTTTT.

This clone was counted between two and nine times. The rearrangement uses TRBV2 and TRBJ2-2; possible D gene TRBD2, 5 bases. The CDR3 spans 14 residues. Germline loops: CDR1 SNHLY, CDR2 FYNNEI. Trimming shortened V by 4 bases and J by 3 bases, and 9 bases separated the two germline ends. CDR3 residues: CASSVSAHTGELFF. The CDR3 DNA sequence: TGTGCCAGCAGTGTTAGCGCCCACACCGGGGAGCTGTTTTTT.

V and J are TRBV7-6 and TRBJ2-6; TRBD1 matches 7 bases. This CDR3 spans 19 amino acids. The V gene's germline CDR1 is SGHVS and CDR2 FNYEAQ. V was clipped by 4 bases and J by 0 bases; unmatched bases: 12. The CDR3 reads CASSSRTGTETSGANVLTF. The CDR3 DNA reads TGTGCCAGCAGCTCCCGAACCGGGACAGAAACCTCTGGGGCCAACGTCCTGACTTTC.

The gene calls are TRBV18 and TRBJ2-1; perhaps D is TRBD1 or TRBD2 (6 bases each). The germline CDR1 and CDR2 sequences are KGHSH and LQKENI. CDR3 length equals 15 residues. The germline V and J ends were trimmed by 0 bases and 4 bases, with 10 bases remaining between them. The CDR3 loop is CASSPPGGQYNEQFF. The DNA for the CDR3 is TGTGCCAGCTCACCACCAGGGGGGCAATACAATGAGCAGTTCTTC.

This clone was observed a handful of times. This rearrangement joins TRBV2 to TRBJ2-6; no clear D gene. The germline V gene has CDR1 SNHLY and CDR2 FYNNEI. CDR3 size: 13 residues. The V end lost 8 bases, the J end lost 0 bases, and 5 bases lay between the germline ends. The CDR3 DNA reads TGTGCCAGCCAGAGCTCTGGGGCCAACGTCCTGACTTTC. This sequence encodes CASQSSGANVLTF.

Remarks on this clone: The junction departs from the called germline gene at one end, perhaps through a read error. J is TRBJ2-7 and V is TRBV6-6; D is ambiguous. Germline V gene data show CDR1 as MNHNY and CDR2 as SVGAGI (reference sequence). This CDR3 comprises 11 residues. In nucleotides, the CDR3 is TGTGCCATCAGTCCGGAATACGAGCAGTACTTC. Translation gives CAISPEYEQYF.

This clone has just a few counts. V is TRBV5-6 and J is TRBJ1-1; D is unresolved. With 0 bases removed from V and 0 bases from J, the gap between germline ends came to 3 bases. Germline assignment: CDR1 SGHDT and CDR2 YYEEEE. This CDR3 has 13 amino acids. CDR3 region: CASSLVMNTEAFF. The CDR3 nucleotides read TGTGCCAGCAGCTTGGTCATGAACACTGAAGCTTTCTTT. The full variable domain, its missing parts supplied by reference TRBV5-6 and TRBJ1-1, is DAGVTQSPTHLIKTRGQQVTLRCSPKSGHDTVSWYQQALGQGPQFIFQYYEEEERQRGNFPDRFSGHQFPNYSSELNVNALLLGDSALYLCASSLVMNTEAFFGQGTRLTVV.

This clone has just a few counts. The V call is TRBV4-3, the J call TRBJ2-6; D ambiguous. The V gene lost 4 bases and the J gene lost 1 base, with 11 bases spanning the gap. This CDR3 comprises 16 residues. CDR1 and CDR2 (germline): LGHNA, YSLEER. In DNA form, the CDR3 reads TGCGCCAGCAGCCTCGAGGTGGGGTCTGGGGCCAACGTCCTGACTTTC. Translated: CASSLEVGSGANVLTF.

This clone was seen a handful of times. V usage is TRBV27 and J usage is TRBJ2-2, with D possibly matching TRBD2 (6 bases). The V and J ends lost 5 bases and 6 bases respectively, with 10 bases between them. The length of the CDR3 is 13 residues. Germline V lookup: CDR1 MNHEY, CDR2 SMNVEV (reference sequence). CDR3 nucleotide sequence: TGTGCCAGCAGTCTGACTAGTTCCGGGGAGCTGTTTTTT. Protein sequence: CASSLTSSGELFF.

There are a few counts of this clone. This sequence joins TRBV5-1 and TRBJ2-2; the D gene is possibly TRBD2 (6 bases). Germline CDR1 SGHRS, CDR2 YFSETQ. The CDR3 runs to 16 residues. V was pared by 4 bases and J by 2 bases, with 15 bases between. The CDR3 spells CASSLGRTTNTGELFF. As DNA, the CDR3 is TGCGCCAGCAGCCTCGGAAGGACTACCAACACCGGGGAGCTGTTTTTT.

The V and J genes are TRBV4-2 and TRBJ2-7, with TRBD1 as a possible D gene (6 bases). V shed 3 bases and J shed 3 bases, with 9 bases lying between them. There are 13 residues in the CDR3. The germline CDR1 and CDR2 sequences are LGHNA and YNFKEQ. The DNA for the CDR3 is TGTGCCAGCAGCCAGCAGGGGTACTACGAGCAGTACTTC. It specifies CASSQQGYYEQYF.

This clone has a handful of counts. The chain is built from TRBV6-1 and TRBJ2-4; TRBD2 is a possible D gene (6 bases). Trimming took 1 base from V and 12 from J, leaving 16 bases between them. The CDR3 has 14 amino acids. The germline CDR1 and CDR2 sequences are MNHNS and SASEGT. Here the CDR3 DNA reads TGTGCCAGCAGTGAAGAGCGACTAGGGTCCGATCAGTACTTC. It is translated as CASSEERLGSDQYF.

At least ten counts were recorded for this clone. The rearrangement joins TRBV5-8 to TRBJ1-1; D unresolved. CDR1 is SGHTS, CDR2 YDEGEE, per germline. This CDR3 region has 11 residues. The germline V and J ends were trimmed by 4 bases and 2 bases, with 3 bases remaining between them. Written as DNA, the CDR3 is TGTGCCAGCAGCCTAAACACTGAAGCTTTCTTT. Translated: CASSLNTEAFF.

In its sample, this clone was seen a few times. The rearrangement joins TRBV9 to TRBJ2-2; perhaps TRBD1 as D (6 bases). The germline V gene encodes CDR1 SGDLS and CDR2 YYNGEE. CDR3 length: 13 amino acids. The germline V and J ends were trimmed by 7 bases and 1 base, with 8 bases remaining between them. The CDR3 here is CASGGQNTGELFF. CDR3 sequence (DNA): TGTGCCAGCGGGGGACAGAACACCGGGGAGCTGTTTTTT.